This entry features one T cell receptor (beta chain) sequence. These data belong to a study of blood T cell repertoires in COVID-19. Study context: From the United States, Italy and Spain came samples of acute and convalescent COVID-19. The analysed material was cDNA or gDNA that came from T cells, B-cell-depleted T cells, or PBMCs.

This CDR3 contains 12 residues. Between the trimmed V and J ends, which lost 7 bases and 9 bases, there was a span of 13 bases. CDR1 is LGHNT and CDR2 is FRNRAP in the germline V gene. Sequencing was performed with immunoSEQ multiplex PCR; in TCRdb, only in-frame clones are kept and a portion is missing. The sample lists roughly 42,000 clones; approximately 90% were seen once. This TCR came from a man aged 30 to 45 with active or convalescent COVID-19. The rearrangement joins TRBV12-5 to TRBJ1-3, with TRBD1 as a possible D gene (5 bases). Sequencing input: peripheral blood. The CDR3 loop reads CASALGVGTIYF. CDR3 DNA sequence: TGTGCTAGTGCCCTAGGGGTTGGCACCATATATTTT.